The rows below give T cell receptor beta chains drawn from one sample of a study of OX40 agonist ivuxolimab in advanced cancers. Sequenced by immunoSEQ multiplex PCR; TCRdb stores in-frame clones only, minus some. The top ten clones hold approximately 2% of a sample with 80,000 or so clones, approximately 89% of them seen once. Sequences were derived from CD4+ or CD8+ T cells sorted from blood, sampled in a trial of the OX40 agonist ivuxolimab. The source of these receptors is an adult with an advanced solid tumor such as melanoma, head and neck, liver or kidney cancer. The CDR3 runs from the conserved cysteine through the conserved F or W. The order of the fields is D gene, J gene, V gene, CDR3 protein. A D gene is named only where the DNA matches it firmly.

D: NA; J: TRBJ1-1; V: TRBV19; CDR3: CANARARLGNTEAFF
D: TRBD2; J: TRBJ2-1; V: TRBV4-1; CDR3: CASSRTSGEPNEQFF
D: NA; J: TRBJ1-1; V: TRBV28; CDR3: CASTGNNWGEAFF
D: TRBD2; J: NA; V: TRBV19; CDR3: CASSIDPSTSGTYEQYF
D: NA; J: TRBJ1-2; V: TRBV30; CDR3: CAWSRRGGSFGYTF
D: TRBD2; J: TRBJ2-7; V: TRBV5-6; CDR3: CASSPPGGGLYEQYF
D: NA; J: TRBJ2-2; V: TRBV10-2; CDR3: CASKSDRELFF
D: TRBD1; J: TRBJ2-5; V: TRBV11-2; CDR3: CASGRDRGETQYF
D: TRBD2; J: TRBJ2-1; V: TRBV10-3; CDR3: CAISDPLAGTYNEQFF
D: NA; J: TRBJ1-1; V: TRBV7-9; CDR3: CASSLSMNTEAFF
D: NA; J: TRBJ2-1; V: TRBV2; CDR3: CASSVQLNNEQFF
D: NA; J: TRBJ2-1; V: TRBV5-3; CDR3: CASSSTSLGEQFF
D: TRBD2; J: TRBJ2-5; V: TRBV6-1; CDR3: CASNPGLQETQYF
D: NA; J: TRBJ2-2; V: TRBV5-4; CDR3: CASSQEAGLSTGELFF
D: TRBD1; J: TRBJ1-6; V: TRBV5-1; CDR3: CASSPRQGMSDNSPLHF
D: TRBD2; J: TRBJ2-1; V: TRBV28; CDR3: CASSSASGSENEQFF
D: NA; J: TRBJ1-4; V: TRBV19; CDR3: CASKRRATNEKLFF
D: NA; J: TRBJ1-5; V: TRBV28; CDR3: CASSPEGQPQHF
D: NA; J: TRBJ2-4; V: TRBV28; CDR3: CASSFPFLAKNIQYF
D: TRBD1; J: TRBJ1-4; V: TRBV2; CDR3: CASSLRGYNEKLFF
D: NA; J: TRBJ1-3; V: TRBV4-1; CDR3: CASSRGGENTIYF
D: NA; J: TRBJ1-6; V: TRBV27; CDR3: CASSPWGGNSPLHF
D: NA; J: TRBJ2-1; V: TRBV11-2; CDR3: CASSLKGLVALYNEQFF
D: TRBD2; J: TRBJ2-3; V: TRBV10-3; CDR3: CAISESTSGTTDTQYF
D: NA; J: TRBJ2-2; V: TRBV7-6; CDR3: CASSLARPRTTGELFF
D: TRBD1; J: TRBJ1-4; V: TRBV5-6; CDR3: CASSLASGTGTEKLFF
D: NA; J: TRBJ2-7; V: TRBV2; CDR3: CASSPGRGEQYF
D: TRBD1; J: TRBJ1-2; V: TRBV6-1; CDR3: CASTQRTGGYYGYTF
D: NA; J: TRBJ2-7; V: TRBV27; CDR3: CASSSTGRHEQYF
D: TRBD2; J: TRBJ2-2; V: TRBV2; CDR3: CASKPGLAGTGELFF
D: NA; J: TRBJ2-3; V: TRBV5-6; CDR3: CASSLGHGDTQYF